This T cell receptor beta chain was captured by sequencing in a study of technical replicates of blood from a handful of donors. Produced via immunoSEQ multiplex PCR; TCRdb's table is partial and in-frame only. The data hold about 48,000 clones, with around nine tenths observed a single time. In germline, CDR1 is PRHDT, CDR2 FYEKMQ (reference sequence). Germline trimming cut 4 bases from V and 0 bases from J; bases unmatched to any gene: 8. This CDR3 is 17 amino acids long. This clonotype was obtained from a human donor in good health. Some clones in this sample may be carry-over from other donors' samples. The chain employs TRBV13 and TRBJ2-3; 9 positions match TRBD2. Sequenced sample: PBMCs. Written as DNA, the CDR3 is TGTGCCAGCAGCTCGACGCGGGGGGGCTGGAGCACAGATACGCAGTATTTT. As protein: CASSSTRGGWSTDTQYF.